This record covers a single TCR beta chain. What it binds is unknown. This specimen comes from a study of blood T cells in healthy people across ages. Study-wide points: Long-lived donors had more naive CD4+ cells and higher diversity than aged donors. Naive and antigen-experienced cells could not be conclusively compared, given unsorted PBMCs.

Primers used in a second PCR of roughly 6 to 12 cycles were a sample-barcoded 5' primer and a J-beta primer mix. Through a template-switch adaptor with 12 random nucleotides, each cDNA molecule received a tag. One entry per CDR3 protein, called by TCRdb with MiXCR from the 5' RACE reads. In the table there are about 1.1 million distinct CDR3 sequences, more than 30% of which are singletons. This CDR3 has 15 amino acids. CDR1 MNHEY and CDR2 SMNVEV come from the germline V gene (reference sequence). The clonotype was recovered from a man in his late teens or twenties in good health. Sequencing was performed on blood. The chain recombines TRBV27 with TRBJ2-4; a weak D match, TRBD1 (5 bases). The end of the DNA is better explained by TRBJ2-7, so the J call may be wrong. CDR3 sequence reads: CASSLGQGNVYEQYF. The CDR3, as DNA: TGTGCCAGCAGTTTAGGGCAGGGCAACGTTTACGAGCAGTACTTC.